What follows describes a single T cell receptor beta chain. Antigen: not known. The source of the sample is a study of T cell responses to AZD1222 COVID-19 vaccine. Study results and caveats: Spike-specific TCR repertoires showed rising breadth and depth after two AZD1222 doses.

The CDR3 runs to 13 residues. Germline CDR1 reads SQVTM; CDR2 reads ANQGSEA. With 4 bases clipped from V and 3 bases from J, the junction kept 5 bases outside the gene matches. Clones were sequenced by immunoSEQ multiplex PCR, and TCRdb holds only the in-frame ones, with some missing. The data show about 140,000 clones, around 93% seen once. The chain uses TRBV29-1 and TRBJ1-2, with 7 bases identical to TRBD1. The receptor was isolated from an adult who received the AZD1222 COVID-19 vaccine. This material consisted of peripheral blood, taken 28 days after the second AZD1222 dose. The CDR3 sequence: CSVVGDRDYGYTF. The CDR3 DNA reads TGCAGCGTTGTGGGAGACAGGGACTATGGCTACACCTTC.